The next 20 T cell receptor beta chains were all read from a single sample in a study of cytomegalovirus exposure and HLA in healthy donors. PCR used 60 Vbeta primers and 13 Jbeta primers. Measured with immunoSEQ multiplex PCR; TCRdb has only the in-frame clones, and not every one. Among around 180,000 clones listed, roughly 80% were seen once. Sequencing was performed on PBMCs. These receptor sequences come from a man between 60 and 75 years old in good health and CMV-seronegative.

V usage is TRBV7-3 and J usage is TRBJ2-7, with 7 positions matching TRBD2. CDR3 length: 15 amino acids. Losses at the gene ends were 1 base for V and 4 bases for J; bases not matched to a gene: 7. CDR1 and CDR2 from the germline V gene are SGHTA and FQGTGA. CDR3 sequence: CASSLMGGEGYEQYF. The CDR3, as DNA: TGTGCCAGCAGCTTAATGGGAGGGGAAGGGTACGAGCAGTACTTC.

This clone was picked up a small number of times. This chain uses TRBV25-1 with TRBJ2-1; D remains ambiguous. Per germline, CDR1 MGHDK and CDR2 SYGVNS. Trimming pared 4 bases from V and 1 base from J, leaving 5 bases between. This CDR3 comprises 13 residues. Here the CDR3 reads CASSAVSYNEQFF. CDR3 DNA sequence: TGTGCCAGCAGTGCGGTTTCCTACAATGAGCAGTTCTTC.

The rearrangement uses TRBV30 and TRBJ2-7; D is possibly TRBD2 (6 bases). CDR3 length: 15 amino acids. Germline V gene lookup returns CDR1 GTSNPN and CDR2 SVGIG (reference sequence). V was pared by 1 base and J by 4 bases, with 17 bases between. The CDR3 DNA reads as TGTGCCTGGAGTGCCCCCGGCGGGGAGGAATACGAGCAGTACTTC. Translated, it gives CAWSAPGGEEYEQYF.

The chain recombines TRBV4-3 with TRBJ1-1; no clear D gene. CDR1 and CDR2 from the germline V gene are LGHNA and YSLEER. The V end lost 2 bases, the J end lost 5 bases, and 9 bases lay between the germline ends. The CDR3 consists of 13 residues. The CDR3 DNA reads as TGCGCCAGCAGCCAAATTCGGCGGACTGAAGCTTTCTTT. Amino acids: CASSQIRRTEAFF.

As DNA, the CDR3 is TGTGCCAGCAGTGGAACAGGGGCCGGGGAGCTGTTTTTT. Its protein is CASSGTGAGELFF. V usage is TRBV6-1 and J usage is TRBJ2-2; 7 nucleotides align to TRBD1. With 4 bases clipped from V and 6 bases from J, the junction kept 2 bases outside the gene matches. The CDR3 is made up of 13 amino acids. CDR1 is MNHNS and CDR2 is SASEGT in the germline V gene.

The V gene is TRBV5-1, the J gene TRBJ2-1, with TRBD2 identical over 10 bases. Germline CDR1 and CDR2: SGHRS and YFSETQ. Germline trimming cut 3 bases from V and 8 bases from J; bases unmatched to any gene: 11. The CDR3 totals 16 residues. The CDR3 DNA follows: TGCGCCAGCAGCTCCGGACTAGCGGCGGTAATCGATGAGCAGTTCTTC. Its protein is CASSSGLAAVIDEQFF.

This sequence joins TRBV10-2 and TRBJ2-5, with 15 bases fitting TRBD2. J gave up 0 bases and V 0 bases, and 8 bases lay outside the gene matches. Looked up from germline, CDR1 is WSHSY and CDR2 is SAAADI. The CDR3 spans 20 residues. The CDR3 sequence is CASSESRGTSGGPYQETQYF. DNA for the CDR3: TGCGCCAGCAGTGAGTCAAGGGGGACTAGCGGGGGGCCGTACCAAGAGACCCAGTACTTC.

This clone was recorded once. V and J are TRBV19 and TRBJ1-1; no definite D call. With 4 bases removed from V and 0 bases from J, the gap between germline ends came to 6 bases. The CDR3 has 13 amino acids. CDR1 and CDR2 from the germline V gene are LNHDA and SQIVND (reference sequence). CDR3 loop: CASSNGMNTEAFF. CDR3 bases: TGTGCCAGTAGTAACGGGATGAACACTGAAGCTTTCTTT.

The CDR3 bases are TGCGCCAGCAGTGATACGCGGGACAGAGTCCCCTACGAGCAGTACTTC. This sequence encodes CASSDTRDRVPYEQYF. The V call is TRBV10-1, the J call TRBJ2-7; TRBD1 might be the D (7 bases). CDR3 size: 16 residues. Per the germline V gene, CDR1 is WNHNN and CDR2 is SYGVQD (reference sequence). V dropped 3 bases and J dropped 2 bases, with 17 bases sitting between them.

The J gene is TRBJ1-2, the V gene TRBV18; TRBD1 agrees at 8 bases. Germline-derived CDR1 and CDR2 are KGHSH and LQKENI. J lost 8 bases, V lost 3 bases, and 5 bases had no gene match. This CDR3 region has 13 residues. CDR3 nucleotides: TGTGCCAGCTCACCGATCAGGGGGCAGGGCTACACCTTC. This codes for CASSPIRGQGYTF. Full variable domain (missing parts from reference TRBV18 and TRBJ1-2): NAGVMQNPRHLVRRRGQEARLRCSPMKGHSHVYWYRQLPEEGLKFMVYLQKENIIDESGMPKERFSAEFPKEGPSILRIQQVVRGDSAAYFCASSPIRGQGYTFGSGTRLTVV.

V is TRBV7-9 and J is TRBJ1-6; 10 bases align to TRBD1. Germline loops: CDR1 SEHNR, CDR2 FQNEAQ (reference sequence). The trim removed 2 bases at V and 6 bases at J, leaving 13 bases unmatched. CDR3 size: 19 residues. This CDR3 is CASSLYVGGQGQLNSPLHF. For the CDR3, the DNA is TGTGCCAGCAGCTTATACGTTGGGGGACAGGGGCAGCTTAATTCACCCCTCCACTTT.

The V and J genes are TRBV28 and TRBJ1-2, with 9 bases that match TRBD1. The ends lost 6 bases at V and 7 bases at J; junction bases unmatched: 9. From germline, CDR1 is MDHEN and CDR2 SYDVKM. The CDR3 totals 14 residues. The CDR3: CASSPPPQGAGYTF. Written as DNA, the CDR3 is TGTGCCAGCAGCCCTCCTCCACAGGGGGCTGGCTACACCTTC.

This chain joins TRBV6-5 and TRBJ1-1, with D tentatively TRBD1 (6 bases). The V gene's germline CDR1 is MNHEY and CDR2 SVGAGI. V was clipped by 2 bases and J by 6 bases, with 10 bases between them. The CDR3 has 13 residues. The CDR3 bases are TGTGCCAGCAGTTACCAGGGGACGTCTGAAGCTTTCTTT. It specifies CASSYQGTSEAFF.

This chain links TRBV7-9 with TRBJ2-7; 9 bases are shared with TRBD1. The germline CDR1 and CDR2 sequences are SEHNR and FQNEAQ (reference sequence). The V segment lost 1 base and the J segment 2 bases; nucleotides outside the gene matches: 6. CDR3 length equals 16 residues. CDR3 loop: CASSLGYRGQTYEQYF. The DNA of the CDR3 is TGTGCCAGCAGCTTAGGGTACAGGGGGCAAACCTACGAGCAGTACTTC.

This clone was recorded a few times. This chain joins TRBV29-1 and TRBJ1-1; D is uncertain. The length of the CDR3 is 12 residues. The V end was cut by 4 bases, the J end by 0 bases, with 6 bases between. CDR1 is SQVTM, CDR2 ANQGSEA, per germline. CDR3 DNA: TGCAGCGTTGGAGGAGTGAACACTGAAGCTTTCTTT. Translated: CSVGGVNTEAFF. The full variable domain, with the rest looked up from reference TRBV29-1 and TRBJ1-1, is SAVISQKPSRDICQRGTSLTIQCQVDSQVTMMFWYRQQPGQSLTLIATANQGSEATYESGFVIDKFPISRPNLTFSTLTVSNMSPEDSSIYLCSVGGVNTEAFFGQGTRLTVV.

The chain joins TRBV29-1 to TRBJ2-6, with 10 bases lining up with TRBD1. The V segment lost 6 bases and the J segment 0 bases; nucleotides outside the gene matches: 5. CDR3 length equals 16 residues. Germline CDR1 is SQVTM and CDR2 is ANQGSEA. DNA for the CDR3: TGCAGCGTAGCTGGGACAGGGGACTCTGGGGCCAACGTCCTGACTTTC. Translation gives CSVAGTGDSGANVLTF.

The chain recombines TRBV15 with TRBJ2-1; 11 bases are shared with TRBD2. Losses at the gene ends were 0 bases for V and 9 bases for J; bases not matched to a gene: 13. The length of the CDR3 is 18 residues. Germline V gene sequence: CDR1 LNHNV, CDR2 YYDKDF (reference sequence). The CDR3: CATSRDLAGGPLSLEQFF. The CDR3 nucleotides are TGTGCCACCAGCAGAGATTTAGCGGGAGGGCCTCTTTCTCTTGAGCAGTTCTTC.

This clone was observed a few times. CDR3 residues: CASSLLGSGANTDTQYF. The CDR3 region has the DNA TGTGCCAGCAGCCTCTTAGGTAGCGGGGCAAACACAGATACGCAGTATTTT. This chain connects TRBV7-8 to TRBJ2-3, with TRBD2 matching 8 bases. The CDR3 is 17 residues long. Per the germline V gene, CDR1 is SGHVS and CDR2 is FQNEAQ. Trimming cost V 5 bases and J 2 bases; bases outside gene matches: 12.

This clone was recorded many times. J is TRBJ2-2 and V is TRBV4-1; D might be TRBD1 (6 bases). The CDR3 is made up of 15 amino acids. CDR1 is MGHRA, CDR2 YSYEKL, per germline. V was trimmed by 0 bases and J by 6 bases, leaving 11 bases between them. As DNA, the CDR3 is TGCGCCAGCAGCCAAGACAGGGGTGGCTCCGGGGAGCTGTTTTTT. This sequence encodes CASSQDRGGSGELFF.

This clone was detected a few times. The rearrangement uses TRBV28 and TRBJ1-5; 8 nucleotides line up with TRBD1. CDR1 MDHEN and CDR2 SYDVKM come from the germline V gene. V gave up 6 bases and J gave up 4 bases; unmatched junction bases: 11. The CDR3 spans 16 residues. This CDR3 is CASSFSGRQGNQPQHF. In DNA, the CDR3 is TGTGCCAGCAGCTTTAGTGGTCGACAGGGGAATCAGCCCCAGCATTTT.